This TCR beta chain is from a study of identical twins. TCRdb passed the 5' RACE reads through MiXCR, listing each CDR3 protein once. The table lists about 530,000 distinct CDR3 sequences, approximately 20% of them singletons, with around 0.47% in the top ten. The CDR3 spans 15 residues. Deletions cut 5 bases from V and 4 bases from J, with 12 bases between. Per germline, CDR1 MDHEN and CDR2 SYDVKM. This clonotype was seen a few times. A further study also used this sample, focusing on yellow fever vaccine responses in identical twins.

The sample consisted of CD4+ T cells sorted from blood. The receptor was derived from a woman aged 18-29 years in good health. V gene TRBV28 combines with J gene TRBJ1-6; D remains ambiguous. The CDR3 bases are TGTGCCAGCAGTCACCGGACCGCTTATAATTCACCCCTCCACTTT. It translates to CASSHRTAYNSPLHF.